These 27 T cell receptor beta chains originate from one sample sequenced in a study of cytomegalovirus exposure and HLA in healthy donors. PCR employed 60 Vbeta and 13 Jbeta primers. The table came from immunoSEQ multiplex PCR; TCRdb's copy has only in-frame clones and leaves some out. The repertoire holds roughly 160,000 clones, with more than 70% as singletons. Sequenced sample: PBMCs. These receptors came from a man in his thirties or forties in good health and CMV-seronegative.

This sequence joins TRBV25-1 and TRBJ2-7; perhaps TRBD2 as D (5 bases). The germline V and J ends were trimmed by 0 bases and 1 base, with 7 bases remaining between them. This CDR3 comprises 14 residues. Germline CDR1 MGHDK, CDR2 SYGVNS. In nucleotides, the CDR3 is TGTGCCAGCAGTGAATACCGGGGATCCTACGAGCAGTACTTC. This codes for CASSEYRGSYEQYF.

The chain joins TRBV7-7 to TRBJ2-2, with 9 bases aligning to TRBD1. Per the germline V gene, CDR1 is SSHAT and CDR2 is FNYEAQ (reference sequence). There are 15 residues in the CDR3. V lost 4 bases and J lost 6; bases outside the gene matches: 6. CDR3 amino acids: CASSSPGQGSGELFF. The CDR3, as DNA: TGTGCCAGCAGCTCTCCGGGACAGGGTTCCGGGGAGCTGTTTTTT.

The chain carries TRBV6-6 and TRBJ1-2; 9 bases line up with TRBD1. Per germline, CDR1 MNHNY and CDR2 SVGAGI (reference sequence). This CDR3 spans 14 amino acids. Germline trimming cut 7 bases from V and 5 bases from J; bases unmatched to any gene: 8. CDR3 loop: CASTPGQGYYGYTF. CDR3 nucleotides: TGTGCCAGCACTCCGGGACAGGGTTATTATGGCTACACCTTC.

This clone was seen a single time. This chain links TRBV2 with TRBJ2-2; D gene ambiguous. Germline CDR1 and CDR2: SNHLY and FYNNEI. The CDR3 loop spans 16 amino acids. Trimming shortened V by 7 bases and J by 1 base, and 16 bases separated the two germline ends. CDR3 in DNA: TGTGCCAGCACCCCCGTCACCACAGTGAACACCGGGGAGCTGTTTTTT. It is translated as CASTPVTTVNTGELFF. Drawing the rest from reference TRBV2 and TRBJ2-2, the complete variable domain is EPEVTQTPSHQVTQMGQEVILRCVPISNHLYFYWYRQILGQKVEFLVSFYNNEISEKSEIFDDQFSVERPDGSNFTLKIRSTKLEDSAMYFCASTPVTTVNTGELFFGEGSRLTVL.

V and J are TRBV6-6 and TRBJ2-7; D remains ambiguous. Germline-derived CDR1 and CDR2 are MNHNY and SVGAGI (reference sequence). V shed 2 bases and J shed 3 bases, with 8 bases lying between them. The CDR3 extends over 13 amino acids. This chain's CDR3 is CASSYGHLYEQYF. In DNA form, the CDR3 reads TGTGCCAGCAGTTACGGGCATCTCTACGAGCAGTACTTC.

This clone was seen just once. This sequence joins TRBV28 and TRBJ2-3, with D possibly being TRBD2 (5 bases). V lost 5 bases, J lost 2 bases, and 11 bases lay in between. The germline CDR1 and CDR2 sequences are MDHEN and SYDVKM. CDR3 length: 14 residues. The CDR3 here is CASSPPRDTDTQYF. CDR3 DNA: TGTGCCAGCAGTCCTCCCCGGGACACAGATACGCAGTATTTT.

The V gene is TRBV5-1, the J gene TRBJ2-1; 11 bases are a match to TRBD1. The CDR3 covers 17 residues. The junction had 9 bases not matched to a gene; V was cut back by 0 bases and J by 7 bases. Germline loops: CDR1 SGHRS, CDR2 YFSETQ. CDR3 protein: CASSLAPAGQGGNEQFF. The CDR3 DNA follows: TGCGCCAGCAGCTTGGCCCCGGCGGGACAGGGGGGGAATGAGCAGTTCTTC.

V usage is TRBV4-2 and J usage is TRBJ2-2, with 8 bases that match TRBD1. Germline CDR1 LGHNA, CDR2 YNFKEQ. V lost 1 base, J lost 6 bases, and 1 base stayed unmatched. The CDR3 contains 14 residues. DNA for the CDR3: TGTGCCAGCAGCCAAGTACAGGGGGCCGGGGAGCTGTTTTTT. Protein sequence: CASSQVQGAGELFF.

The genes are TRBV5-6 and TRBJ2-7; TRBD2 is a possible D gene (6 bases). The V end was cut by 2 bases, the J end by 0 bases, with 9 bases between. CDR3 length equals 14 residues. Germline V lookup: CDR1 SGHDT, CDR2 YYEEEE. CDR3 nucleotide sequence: TGTGCCAGCAGCTTCATGGGAGGCTCCTACGAGCAGTACTTC. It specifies CASSFMGGSYEQYF.

CDR3 in amino acids: CASRVRGQFLGYTF. In DNA, the CDR3 is TGTGCCAGTAGAGTACGTGGGCAATTCCTTGGCTACACCTTC. The chain joins TRBV19 to TRBJ1-2; D is unclear. The V gene's germline CDR1 is LNHDA and CDR2 SQIVND (reference sequence). V gave up 6 bases and J gave up 7 bases, with 18 bases separating them. The CDR3 spans 14 residues.

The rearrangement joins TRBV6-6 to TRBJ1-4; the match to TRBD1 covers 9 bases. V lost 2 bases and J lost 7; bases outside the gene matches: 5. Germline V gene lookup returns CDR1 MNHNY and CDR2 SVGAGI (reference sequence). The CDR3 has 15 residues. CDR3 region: CASSYPGQGLEKLFF. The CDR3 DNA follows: TGTGCCAGCAGTTACCCGGGACAGGGTCTTGAAAAACTGTTTTTT.

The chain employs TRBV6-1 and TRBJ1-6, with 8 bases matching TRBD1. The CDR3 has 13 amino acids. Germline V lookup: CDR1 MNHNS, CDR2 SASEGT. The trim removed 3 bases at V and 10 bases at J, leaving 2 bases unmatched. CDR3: CASSDRGRSPLHF. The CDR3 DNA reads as TGTGCCAGCAGTGACAGGGGGCGATCACCCCTCCACTTT.

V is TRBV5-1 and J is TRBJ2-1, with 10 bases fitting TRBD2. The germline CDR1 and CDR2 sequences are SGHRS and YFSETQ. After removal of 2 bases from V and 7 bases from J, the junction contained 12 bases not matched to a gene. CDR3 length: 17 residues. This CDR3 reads CASSLAVAGGPGNEQFF. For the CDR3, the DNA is TGCGCCAGCAGCTTAGCGGTAGCGGGGGGTCCTGGGAATGAGCAGTTCTTC.

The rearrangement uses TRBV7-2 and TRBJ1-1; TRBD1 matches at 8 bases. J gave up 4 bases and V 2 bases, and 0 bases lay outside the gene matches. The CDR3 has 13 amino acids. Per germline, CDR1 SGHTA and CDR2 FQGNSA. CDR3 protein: CASSLTGGTEAFF. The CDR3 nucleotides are TGTGCCAGCAGCTTAACAGGGGGCACTGAAGCTTTCTTT.

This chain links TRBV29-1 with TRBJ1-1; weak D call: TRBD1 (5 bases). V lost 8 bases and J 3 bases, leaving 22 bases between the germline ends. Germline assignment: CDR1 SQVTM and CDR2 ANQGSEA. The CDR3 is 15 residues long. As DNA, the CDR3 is TGCAGCTCCCTCCCTTCCGCAGGGTTGGACACTGAAGCTTTCTTT. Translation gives CSSLPSAGLDTEAFF.

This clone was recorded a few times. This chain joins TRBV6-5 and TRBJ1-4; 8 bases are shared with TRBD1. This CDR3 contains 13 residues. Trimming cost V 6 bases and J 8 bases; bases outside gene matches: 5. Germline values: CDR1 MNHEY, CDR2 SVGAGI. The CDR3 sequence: CASSPDRVEKLFF. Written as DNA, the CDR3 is TGTGCCAGCAGCCCGGACAGGGTCGAAAAACTGTTTTTT.

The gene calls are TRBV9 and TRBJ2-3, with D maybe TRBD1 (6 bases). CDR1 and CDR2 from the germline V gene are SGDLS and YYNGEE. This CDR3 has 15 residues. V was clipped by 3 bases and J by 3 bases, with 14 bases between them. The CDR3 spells CASSAGRGRTDTQYF. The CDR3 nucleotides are TGTGCCAGCAGCGCTGGCAGGGGCCGGACAGATACGCAGTATTTT.

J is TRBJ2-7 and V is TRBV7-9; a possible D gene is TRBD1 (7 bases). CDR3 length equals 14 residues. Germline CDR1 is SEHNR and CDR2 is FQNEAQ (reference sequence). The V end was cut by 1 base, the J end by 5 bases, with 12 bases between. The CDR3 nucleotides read TGTGCCAGCAGCTTAGGAGGGGGCGGGGACGAGCAGTACTTC. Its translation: CASSLGGGGDEQYF.

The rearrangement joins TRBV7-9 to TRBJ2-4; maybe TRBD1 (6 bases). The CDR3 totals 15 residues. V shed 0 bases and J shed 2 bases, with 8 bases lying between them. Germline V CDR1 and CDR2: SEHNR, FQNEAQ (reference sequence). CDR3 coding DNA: TGTGCCAGCAGCTTAGCGGGGGCAACCAAAAACATTCAGTACTTC. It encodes CASSLAGATKNIQYF.

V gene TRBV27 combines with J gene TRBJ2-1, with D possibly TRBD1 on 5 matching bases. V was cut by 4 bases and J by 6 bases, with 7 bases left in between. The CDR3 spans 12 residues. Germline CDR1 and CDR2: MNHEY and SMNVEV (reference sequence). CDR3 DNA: TGTGCCAGCAGTTACAGGCGCAATGAGCAGTTCTTC. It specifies CASSYRRNEQFF.

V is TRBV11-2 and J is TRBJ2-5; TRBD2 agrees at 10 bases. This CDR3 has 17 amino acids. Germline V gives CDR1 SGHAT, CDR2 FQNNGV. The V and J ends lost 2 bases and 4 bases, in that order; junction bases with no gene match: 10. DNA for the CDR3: TGTGCCAGCAGCTTAAGACTAGCGGGTGGTCAATCAGAGACCCAGTACTTC. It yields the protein CASSLRLAGGQSETQYF.

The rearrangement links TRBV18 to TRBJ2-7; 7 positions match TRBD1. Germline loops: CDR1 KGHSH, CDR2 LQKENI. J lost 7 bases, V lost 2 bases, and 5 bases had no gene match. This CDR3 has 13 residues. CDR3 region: CASSPTTGVEQYF. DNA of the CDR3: TGTGCCAGCTCACCAACAACAGGGGTAGAGCAGTACTTC.

The CDR3 DNA sequence: TGTGCCAGCAGTTTAGCGGGAGAAACCTACGAGCAGTACTTC. The encoded protein is CASSLAGETYEQYF. The chain carries TRBV6-6 and TRBJ2-7; 9 nucleotides match TRBD2. CDR3 length: 14 residues. Germline CDR1 reads MNHNY; CDR2 reads SVGAGI (reference sequence). V dropped 4 bases and J dropped 2; count of bases not matched to a gene: 3.

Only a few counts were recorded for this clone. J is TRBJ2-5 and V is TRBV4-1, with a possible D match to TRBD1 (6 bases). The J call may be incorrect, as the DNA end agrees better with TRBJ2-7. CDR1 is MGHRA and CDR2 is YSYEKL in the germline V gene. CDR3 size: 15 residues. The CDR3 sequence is CASSQVTGSSYEQYF. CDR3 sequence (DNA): TGCGCCAGCAGCCAAGTAACAGGGAGCTCCTACGAGCAGTACTTC.

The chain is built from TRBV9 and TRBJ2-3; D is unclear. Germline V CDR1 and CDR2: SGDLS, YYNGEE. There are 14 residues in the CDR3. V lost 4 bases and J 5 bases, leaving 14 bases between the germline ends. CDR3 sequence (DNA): TGTGCCAGCAGCCCCCGGGTGGCCGGAGATACGCAGTATTTT. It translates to CASSPRVAGDTQYF.

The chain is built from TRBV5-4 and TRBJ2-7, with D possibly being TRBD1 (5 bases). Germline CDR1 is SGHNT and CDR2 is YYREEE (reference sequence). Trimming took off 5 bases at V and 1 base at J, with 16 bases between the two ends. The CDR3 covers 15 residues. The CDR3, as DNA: TGTGCCAGCAGTTCCCCGACAGACGAGTCCTACGAGCAGTACTTC. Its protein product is CASSSPTDESYEQYF.

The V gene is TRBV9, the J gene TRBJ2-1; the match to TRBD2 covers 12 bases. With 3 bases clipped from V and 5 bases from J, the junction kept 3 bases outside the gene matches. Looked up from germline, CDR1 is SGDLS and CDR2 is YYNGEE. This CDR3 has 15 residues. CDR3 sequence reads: CASSGTSGNHNEQFF. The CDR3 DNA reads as TGTGCCAGCAGCGGGACTAGCGGGAACCACAATGAGCAGTTCTTC.